The 15 T cell receptor beta chains below were found in one sample sequenced in a study of T cells in localized non-small cell lung cancer. Clones were sequenced by immunoSEQ multiplex PCR, and TCRdb holds only the in-frame ones, with some missing. Of about 2,900 clones in the sample, about 38% were seen once. The starting material was lung tumor tissue, obtained before any cancer treatment. The origin of the receptors is a male donor older than 55 with stage I squamous cell lung carcinoma.

The V call is TRBV19, the J call TRBJ2-2; perhaps TRBD1 as D (6 bases). The CDR3 length is 18 residues. V lost 4 bases and J 2 bases, leaving 20 bases between the germline ends. The germline CDR1 and CDR2 sequences are LNHDA and SQIVND (reference sequence). The CDR3, as DNA: TGTGCCAGTAGTACCCAAACAGGGATAAAATCTAACACCGGGGAGCTGTTTTTT. It translates to CASSTQTGIKSNTGELFF.

This rearrangement joins TRBV19 to TRBJ2-7, with D possibly TRBD2 on 7 matching bases. The CDR3 contains 15 residues. Germline lookup yields CDR1 LNHDA and CDR2 SQIVND (reference sequence). V shed 6 bases and J shed 0 bases, with 15 bases lying between them. CDR3 residues: CASRFKGGASYEQYF. The CDR3 coding sequence is TGTGCCAGTAGATTCAAAGGGGGGGCCTCCTACGAGCAGTACTTC.

By frequency in the sample, this clone is medium-sized. This chain connects TRBV11-3 to TRBJ1-1, with 8 bases matching TRBD1. There are 17 residues in the CDR3. V dropped 1 base and J dropped 1; count of bases not matched to a gene: 8. Germline CDR1 SGHNT, CDR2 YENEEA. CDR3 sequence reads: CASSLGPGGERNTEAFF. In DNA form, the CDR3 reads TGTGCCAGCAGCTTAGGTCCAGGGGGCGAGAGGAACACTGAAGCTTTCTTT. Complete variable domain (other parts from reference TRBV11-3 and TRBJ1-1): EAGVVQSPRYKIIEKKQPVAFWCNPISGHNTLYWYLQNLGQGPELLIRYENEEAVDDSQLPKDRFSAERLKGVDSTLKIQPAELGDSAVYLCASSLGPGGERNTEAFFGQGTRLTVV.

The CDR3 sequence is CASTRVHNEQFF. CDR3 nucleotide sequence: TGTGCCAGCACCAGGGTGCACAATGAGCAGTTCTTC. This chain uses TRBV6-8 with TRBJ2-1; D perhaps matches TRBD1 (5 bases). Trimming stripped 7 bases from V and 5 bases from J, with 9 bases between. In germline, CDR1 is MNHGY, CDR2 SAAAGT. CDR3 length: 12 amino acids.

This clone was seen a handful of times. In DNA form, the CDR3 reads TGTGCCATCAGTGAGGAGGGTATAAGGGCTGGAAACACCATATATTTT. Translating gives CAISEEGIRAGNTIYF. The rearrangement joins TRBV10-3 to TRBJ1-3; D gene uncertain. Germline V gene sequence: CDR1 ENHRY, CDR2 SYGVKD. Between the trimmed V and J ends, which lost 2 bases and 2 bases, there was a span of 13 bases. The CDR3 runs to 16 residues.

The rearrangement uses TRBV30 and TRBJ2-1, with D unclear. This CDR3 comprises 11 residues. Trimming removed 6 bases from V and 4 bases from J, with 7 bases in between. Germline V gene lookup returns CDR1 GTSNPN and CDR2 SVGIG (reference sequence). For the CDR3, the DNA is TGTGCCTGCACTTATTACAATGAGCAGTTCTTC. Encoded protein: CACTYYNEQFF.

This clone was recorded a few times. This chain uses TRBV9 with TRBJ2-7, with D possibly called TRBD1 or TRBD2 (5 bases each). Deletions cut 0 bases from V and 0 bases from J, with 10 bases between. There are 15 residues in the CDR3. Germline loops: CDR1 SGDLS, CDR2 YYNGEE. The CDR3 region is CASSVGGTYSYEQYF. In nucleotides, the CDR3 is TGTGCCAGCAGCGTAGGGGGGACGTACTCCTACGAGCAGTACTTC. The full variable domain, rest sourced from reference TRBV9 and TRBJ2-7, is DSGVTQTPKHLITATGQRVTLRCSPRSGDLSVYWYQQSLDQGLQFLIQYYNGEERAKGNILERFSAQQFPDLHSELNLSSLELGDSALYFCASSVGGTYSYEQYFGPGTRLTVT.

The V call is TRBV9, the J call TRBJ1-2; 8 bases are a match to TRBD1. Trimming cost V 5 bases and J 8 bases; bases outside gene matches: 17. Germline V CDR1 and CDR2: SGDLS, YYNGEE. The length of the CDR3 is 16 residues. The CDR3: CASSVGTPGQGVGYTF. The CDR3 DNA reads TGTGCCAGCAGTGTCGGGACGCCAGGACAGGGCGTCGGCTACACCTTC.

This chain joins TRBV30 and TRBJ2-6; 8 nucleotides line up with TRBD1. The CDR3 totals 17 residues. CDR1 is GTSNPN, CDR2 SVGIG, per germline (reference sequence). The ends lost 0 bases at V and 1 base at J; junction bases unmatched: 5. CDR3: CAWSVQGGPSGANVLTF. CDR3 coding DNA: TGTGCCTGGAGTGTACAGGGGGGCCCATCTGGGGCCAACGTCCTGACTTTC.

The chain employs TRBV11-3 and TRBJ1-3, with D unclear. The CDR3 covers 15 residues. Germline assignment: CDR1 SGHNT and CDR2 YENEEA. Trimming pared 2 bases from V and 1 base from J, leaving 9 bases between. In DNA form, the CDR3 reads TGTGCCAGCAGCTTATCTGGAGGGTCTGGAAACACCATATATTTT. Translating it yields CASSLSGGSGNTIYF. The variable domain in full, completed from reference TRBV11-3 and TRBJ1-3, reads EAGVVQSPRYKIIEKKQPVAFWCNPISGHNTLYWYLQNLGQGPELLIRYENEEAVDDSQLPKDRFSAERLKGVDSTLKIQPAELGDSAVYLCASSLSGGSGNTIYFGEGSWLTVV.

V is TRBV19 and J is TRBJ2-1; 9 bases agree with TRBD2. CDR1 LNHDA and CDR2 SQIVND come from the germline V gene (reference sequence). V gave up 7 bases and J gave up 0 bases; unmatched junction bases: 7. The CDR3 is made up of 16 amino acids. CDR3 amino acids: CASTTSGRPSYNEQFF. In DNA, the CDR3 is TGTGCCAGTACAACTAGCGGGCGACCCTCCTACAATGAGCAGTTCTTC.

V is TRBV10-2 and J is TRBJ2-1; 7 nucleotides line up with TRBD2. The trim removed 5 bases at V and 2 bases at J, leaving 3 bases unmatched. This CDR3 comprises 14 residues. Germline V gene sequence: CDR1 WSHSY, CDR2 SAAADI. The CDR3 loop reads CASSTGGTYNEQFF. CDR3 nucleotide sequence: TGCGCCAGCAGTACGGGAGGTACCTACAATGAGCAGTTCTTC.

The chain couples TRBV5-1 to TRBJ1-4, with 7 bases identical to TRBD1. The CDR3 covers 14 residues. The V and J ends lost 2 bases and 6 bases, in that order; junction bases with no gene match: 4. From germline, CDR1 is SGHRS and CDR2 YFSETQ. CDR3 in amino acids: CASSFTGVDEKLFF. CDR3 DNA sequence: TGCGCCAGCAGCTTTACAGGGGTTGATGAAAAACTGTTTTTT.

This sequence joins TRBV28 and TRBJ1-4, with a possible D match to TRBD1 (6 bases). This CDR3 comprises 15 residues. V dropped 2 bases and J dropped 7 bases, with 14 bases sitting between them. The germline CDR1 and CDR2 sequences are MDHEN and SYDVKM. This chain's CDR3 is CASSLAGAAGEKLFF. In DNA form, the CDR3 reads TGTGCCAGCAGTTTAGCAGGGGCCGCAGGTGAAAAACTGTTTTTT.

The rearrangement links TRBV4-1 to TRBJ1-4; 8 bases fit TRBD1. The CDR3 runs to 14 residues. V shed 4 bases and J 8 bases; nucleotides not matched to a gene: 6. From germline, CDR1 is MGHRA and CDR2 YSYEKL. CDR3 nucleotides: TGCGCCAGCAGCCCTCAGGGGGCTAGAGAAAAACTGTTTTTT. Translated: CASSPQGAREKLFF.